The entry below describes one T cell receptor (beta chain). Its cognate antigen has yet to be identified. The observed sequence ends 3 residues before the CDR3 terminus, with the missing tail filled in from the germline J gene. The data derive from a study of T cell clonality in common variable immunodeficiency (dated by TCRdb to the mid-2010s). CVID samples and control samples contributed equivalent amounts of genomic DNA as sequencing input. For every sample, a 60 bp segment covering the rearranged TCRbeta CDR3 region was amplified and then sequenced. The immunoSEQ assay, a bias-corrected multiplex PCR combined with high-throughput sequencing, was used for TCRbeta amplification. Processing in the source paper ran as follows. Every unique nucleotide sequence was considered a clone and was annotated with V, D and J genes, copy number and frequency. Sequences were labeled productive if in frame, and non-productive if out of frame or containing stop codons. As previously described, Shannon's entropy was used to calculate clonality. Mean CDR3 Kyte-Doolittle hydropathy was derived from the predicted amino acid sequences of productive clones. The R hclust function was used to hierarchically cluster scaled V gene usage with Manhattan distance and complete linkage. Clone sharing by CDR3 amino acid sequence was assessed by resampling 12 repertoires per group over 100 rounds. The repertoires were searched for 70 published EBV-specific TCRbeta sequences and 245 published CMV-specific TCRbeta sequences. Analysis left out a couple of CVID samples that produced under 10,000 sequences, so around 40 CVID repertoires remained. TCRdb stores this immuneACCESS table with in-frame sequences only. Part of the clones is absent; in the studies checked, under half of the shortfall reflects unresolved V genes, and no reason is known for the rest. That table supplies the V and J calls and clone size; D and trimming were determined from the DNA. The table gives about 15,000 clones for this sample, with none occurring only once. The ten largest clones add up to more than 12% of the sample.

Its CDR3 holds 13 amino acids, cysteine through phenylalanine. The 30 bases shown cover part of the CDR3, and their frame starts at base 1. Looking up the germline V gene yields CDR1 MNHEY and CDR2 SVGEGT. Here V drops 9 bases and J drops 2 bases, and the junction holds 7 bases not matched to any gene. Standard criteria, namely reduction of serum IgG, IgA and/or IgM below the normal range together with specific antibody deficiency, were applied for the diagnosis of CVID. There were 45 or so subjects in the CVID group (about 29 male and 15 or so female), ranging in age from about 8 to 65 years, with a mean age of about 42. Both CVID patients and healthy controls were predominantly of Caucasian heritage. At the time of study participation, every CVID subject had been on replacement immunoglobulin therapy for at least one year. At blood collection, none of the CVID subjects was ill or on immunomodulatory or immunosuppressive medication. From each donor, roughly 5 to 8 ml of heparinized peripheral whole blood was collected. Genomic DNA from adults with common variable immune deficiency (CVID) and from healthy adult controls was the source for sequencing TCRbeta CDR3 repertoires. Diluted blood was density-centrifuged over Hypaque 1077 or Ficoll-Paque to isolate peripheral blood mononuclear cells. Genomic DNA was obtained from unsorted mononuclear cells through either Qiagen column purification or a centrifugation-based method.

The full study reports these points: Despite equal DNA input, controls averaged about 81,820 unique sequences per sample versus some 30,000 in CVID samples. Increased TCRbeta clonality was found in CVID subjects compared with healthy controls (t-test p = 0.018), with the increase being most characteristic of about a third of subjects. CVID subjects shared fewer TCRbeta clones with each other than healthy controls did (p < 0.0001). Correlations of repertoire features with clinical complications were constrained by heterogeneity among patients within the CVID cohort. According to the authors, figuring out what caused the increased clonality in CVID would require sequencing the repertoires of T cell subpopulations. CVID TCRbeta sequences reportedly showed fewer deletions and N-nucleotide insertions and lacked highly modified clones with 13 or more V deletions.

Material for sequencing was peripheral blood mononuclear cells. This clonotype was obtained from a human donor with common variable immunodeficiency. The chain joins TRBV6-2 or TRBV6-3 to TRBJ2-7; 7 junctional bases match TRBD1. The CDR3 loop reads CARNTGQTYEQYF. CDR3 bases read: TGTGCCAGAAATACGGGACAGACCTACGAG.